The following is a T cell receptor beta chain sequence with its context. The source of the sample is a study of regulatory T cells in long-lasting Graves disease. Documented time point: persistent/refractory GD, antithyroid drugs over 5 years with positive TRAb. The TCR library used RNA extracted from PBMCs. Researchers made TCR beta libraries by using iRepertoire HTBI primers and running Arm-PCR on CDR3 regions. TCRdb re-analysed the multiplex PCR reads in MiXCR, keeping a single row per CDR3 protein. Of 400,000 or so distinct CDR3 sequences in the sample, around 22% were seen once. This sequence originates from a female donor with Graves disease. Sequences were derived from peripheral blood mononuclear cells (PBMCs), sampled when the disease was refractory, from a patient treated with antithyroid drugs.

CDR3: CASTEVAGGPLEQYF. In nucleotides, the CDR3 is TGTGCCAGCACCGAAGTAGCGGGAGGGCCTCTCGAGCAGTACTTC. The rearrangement joins TRBV6-1 to TRBJ2-7; 11 bases line up with TRBD2. V shed 7 bases, J shed 6 bases, and the junction held 11 bases outside the gene matches. The CDR3 has 15 residues. Germline V CDR1 and CDR2: MNHNS, SASEGT.